The clone carrying this T cell receptor beta chain has a handful of counts. This sample was taken from a study of shared clonotypes between healthy human individuals. Germline assignment: CDR1 LNHDA and CDR2 SQIVND (reference sequence). Trimming took off 5 bases at V and 6 bases at J, with 14 bases between the two ends. The CDR3 runs to 14 residues. TCRdb keeps only in-frame clones here, not all; method: immunoSEQ multiplex PCR. The repertoire holds some 2 million clones, with roughly 94% as singletons. Naive-designated CD8 cells lacked CD45RO, were positively enriched for CCR7, and omitted terminally differentiated effector memory CD45RA+ cells.

The sample taken for sequencing was naive CD8+ T cells sorted from blood. This TCR was recovered from a man between 18 and 29 years old in good health. The V and J genes are TRBV19 and TRBJ2-1; D is unresolved. The CDR3 nucleotides are TGTGCCAGTAGTCCGGACGGATTCTCCAATGAGCAGTTCTTC. Translated, it gives CASSPDGFSNEQFF.